Listed below are T cell receptor beta chains from one sample, sequenced in a study of OX40 agonist ivuxolimab in advanced cancers. Generated by immunoSEQ multiplex PCR, the TCRdb table keeps only in-frame clones and is missing some. The sample has 40,000 or so clones; approximately 86% are singletons. Sequences were derived from CD4+ or CD8+ T cells sorted from blood, sampled in a trial of the OX40 agonist ivuxolimab. These receptors were collected from an adult with an advanced solid tumor such as melanoma, head and neck, liver or kidney cancer. The CDR3 runs from the conserved cysteine through the conserved F or W. A D gene is named only where the DNA matches it firmly. The size entry is marked missing in some rows and otherwise reads once, few, many or a size class.

j_call,v_call,d_call,clone_size,cdr3_nt,cdr3_aa
TRBJ1-3,TRBV7-7,.,.,TGTGCCAGCACTCCCCGGCGGCCCTGGAGGAATAAACGGGGAAACACCATATATTTT,CASTPRRPWRNKRGNTIYF
TRBJ2-3,TRBV27,TRBD2,.,TGTGCCAGCCTCATACGGGCGGCGGGGGGCACAGATACGCAGTATTTT,CASLIRAAGGTDTQYF
TRBJ2-5,TRBV29-1,TRBD2,.,TGCAGCGTTGAATCAGCGGGGGTCGGAAGGGAGACCCAGTACTTC,CSVESAGVGRETQYF
TRBJ1-1,TRBV6-6,.,once,TGTGCCAGCAGTTCGGTGGGGGAACGGGCTTTCTTT,CASSSVGERAFF
TRBJ2-2,TRBV4-3,TRBD1,.,TGCGCCAGCAGCCAAGATCCAGGGGGCTTCGGCACCGGGGAGCTGTTTTTT,CASSQDPGGFGTGELFF
TRBJ1-1,TRBV29-1,.,few,TGCAGCGTGCCGGGACTCGCTCTGACTGAAGCTTTCTTT,CSVPGLALTEAFF
TRBJ2-5,TRBV11-2,TRBD2,.,TGTGCCAGCAGACGACGAAGCGGGGCCCCGTGGGAGACCCAGTACTTC,CASRRRSGAPWETQYF
TRBJ1-5,TRBV27,TRBD1,.,TGTGCCAGCAGTTTAGGGACAGAGAATCAGCCCCAGCATTTT,CASSLGTENQPQHF
TRBJ1-2,TRBV29-1,.,.,TGCAGCGCCCTAGACGGGAACTATGGCTACACCTTC,CSALDGNYGYTF
TRBJ2-5,TRBV29-1,.,.,TGCAGCGTTGAAGATGTGGGGGGCTGGGAGACCCAGTACTTC,CSVEDVGGWETQYF
TRBJ1-2,TRBV9,TRBD1,once,TGTGCCAGCGGACGGCCGACAGGGGGCAATGGCTACACCTTC,CASGRPTGGNGYTF
TRBJ2-1,TRBV9,.,.,TGTGCCAGCAGGCCAACAGACGGGAGCTCCTACAATGAGCAGTTCTTC,CASRPTDGSSYNEQFF
TRBJ2-6,TRBV19,.,.,TGTGCCAGTAGTGGCTGGGGGGCCAACGTCCTGACTTTC,CASSGWGANVLTF
TRBJ2-1,TRBV19,TRBD2,.,TGTGCCAGTAGTCTCAGGACTAGCGGGGACCTCTACAATGAGCAGTTCTTC,CASSLRTSGDLYNEQFF
TRBJ1-1,TRBV11-2,.,.,TGTGCCAGCAGCCCCCCCCGCACAGGGAACACTGAAGCTTTCTTT,CASSPPRTGNTEAFF
TRBJ1-3,TRBV5-4,.,.,TGTGCCAGCAGCTTCTATAGGACAGCTCCTATTAGAAACACCATATATTTT,CASSFYRTAPIRNTIYF
TRBJ1-2,TRBV9,TRBD1,.,TGTGCCAGCAGCGTAGGGGACAGGGTGAGACTTGGCTACACCTTC,CASSVGDRVRLGYTF
TRBJ1-6,TRBV27,.,.,TGTGCCAGCAGTTTCCAGGGTACCTACAATTCACCCCTCCACTTT,CASSFQGTYNSPLHF
TRBJ2-7,TRBV29-1,.,.,TGCAGCGTTGATGGGGGGGCAAGGGAGCAGTACTTC,CSVDGGAREQYF
TRBJ2-2,TRBV7-6,.,.,TGTGCCAGCAGCTTAATTAGGGAGAGTGTGACCGGGGAGCTGTTTTTT,CASSLIRESVTGELFF
TRBJ2-1,TRBV27,.,.,TGTGCCAGCAGTCCCGTCCTCCGATCCAATGAGCAGTTCTTC,CASSPVLRSNEQFF
TRBJ2-2,TRBV28,.,.,TGTGCCAGCAGTTCCGAAATTCCAGGGACCACCGGGGAGCTGTTTTTT,CASSSEIPGTTGELFF
TRBJ2-1,TRBV27,.,.,TGTGCCAGCAGTTTATCCCCGCCAGGGTTGGAGTTCTTC,CASSLSPPGLEFF
TRBJ1-2,TRBV11-2,TRBD1,.,TGTGCCAGCAGCCCGAAGACAGGGGGCTGGTATGGCTACACCTTC,CASSPKTGGWYGYTF
TRBJ1-1,TRBV4-1,TRBD1,.,TGCGCCAGCAGCCTCGACAGGGTTAGCACTGAAGCTTTCTTT,CASSLDRVSTEAFF
TRBJ2-7,TRBV6-5,TRBD1,.,TGTGCCAGCAGTTACTCGGGACAGGGAGGGTACGAGCAGTACTTC,CASSYSGQGGYEQYF
TRBJ1-3,TRBV4-1,.,.,TGCGCCAGCAGCCAAGATGGTCCACTTTCTGGAAACACCATATATTTT,CASSQDGPLSGNTIYF
TRBJ2-7,TRBV28,TRBD1,.,TGTGCCAGCGACCACAGGGGGCGTTACGAGCAGTACTTC,CASDHRGRYEQYF
TRBJ2-3,TRBV28,.,.,TGTGCCAGCAGTCAGGGCCAGATCACAGATACGCAGTATTTT,CASSQGQITDTQYF